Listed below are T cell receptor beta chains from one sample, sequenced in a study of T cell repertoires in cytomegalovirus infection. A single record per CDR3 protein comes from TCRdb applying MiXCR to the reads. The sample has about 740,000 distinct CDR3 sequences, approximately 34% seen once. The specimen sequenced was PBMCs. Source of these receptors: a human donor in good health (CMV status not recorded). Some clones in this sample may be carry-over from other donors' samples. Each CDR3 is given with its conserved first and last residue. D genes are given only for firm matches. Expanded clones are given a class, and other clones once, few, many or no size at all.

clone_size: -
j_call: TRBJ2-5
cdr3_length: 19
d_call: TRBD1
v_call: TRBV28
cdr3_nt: TGTGCCAGCAGTCATCCCGGGACAGAACTTACGAGGGGTGGGGAGACCCAGTACTTC
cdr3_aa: CASSHPGTELTRGGETQYF

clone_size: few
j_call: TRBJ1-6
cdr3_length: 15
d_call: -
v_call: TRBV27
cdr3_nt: TGTGCCAGCAGTTCCCAGGGACGTAAGGATTCACCCCTCCACTTT
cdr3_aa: CASSSQGRKDSPLHF

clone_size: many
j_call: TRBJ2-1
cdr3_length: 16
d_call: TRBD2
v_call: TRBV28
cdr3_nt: TGTGCCAGCAGTATACCAAGCGGGAGCTCCTACAATGAGCAGTTCTTC
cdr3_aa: CASSIPSGSSYNEQFF

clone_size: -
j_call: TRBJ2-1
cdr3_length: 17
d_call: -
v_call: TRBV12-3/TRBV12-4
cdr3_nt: TGTGCCAGCAGTTTAGCGGTGGGGGCGAACTCCTACAATGAGCAGTTCTTC
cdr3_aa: CASSLAVGANSYNEQFF

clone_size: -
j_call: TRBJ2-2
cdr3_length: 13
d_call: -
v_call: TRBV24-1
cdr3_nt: TGTGCCACCAGTGTGGGTGGATCCGGGGAGCTGTTTTTT
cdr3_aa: CATSVGGSGELFF

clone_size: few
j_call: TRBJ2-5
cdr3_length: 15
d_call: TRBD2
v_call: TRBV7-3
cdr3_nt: TGTGCCAGCAGCCCATCCGGGACTAGTGGTGAGACCCAGTACTTC
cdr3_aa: CASSPSGTSGETQYF

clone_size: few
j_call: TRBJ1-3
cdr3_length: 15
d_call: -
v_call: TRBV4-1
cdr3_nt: TGCGCCAGCAGCCAAGACAACCGGGCTGGAAACACCATATATTTT
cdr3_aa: CASSQDNRAGNTIYF

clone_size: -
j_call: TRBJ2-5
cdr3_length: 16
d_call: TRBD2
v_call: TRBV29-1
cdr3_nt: TGCAGCGTCAAAGACCCGGGACTAGCTCTTCAAGAGACCCAGTACTTC
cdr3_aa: CSVKDPGLALQETQYF

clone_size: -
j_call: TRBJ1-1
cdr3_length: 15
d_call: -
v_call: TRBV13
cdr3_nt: TGTGCCAGCAGCCGGGGGGGCCCACGGAACACTGAAGCTTTCTTT
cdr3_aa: CASSRGGPRNTEAFF

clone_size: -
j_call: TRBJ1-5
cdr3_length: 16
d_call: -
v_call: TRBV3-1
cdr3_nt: TGTGCCAGCAGCCGCAAAAGGGGCGGTGTCGAAGGGCCCCAGCATTTT
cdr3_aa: CASSRKRGGVEGPQHF

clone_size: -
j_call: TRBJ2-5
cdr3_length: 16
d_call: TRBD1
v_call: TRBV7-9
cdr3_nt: TGTGCCAGCAGCCCCCCGACAGGGGGCAGGGAAGAGACCCAGTACTTC
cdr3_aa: CASSPPTGGREETQYF

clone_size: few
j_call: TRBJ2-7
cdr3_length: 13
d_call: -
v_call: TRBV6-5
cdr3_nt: TGTGCCAGCAGGGCCGGGAGCTCCTACGAGCAGTACTTC
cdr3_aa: CASRAGSSYEQYF

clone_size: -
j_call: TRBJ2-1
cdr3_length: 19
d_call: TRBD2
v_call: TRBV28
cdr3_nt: TGTGCCAGCAGTCGACTAGCGGGTAGAAGCGGGGAGGGGTTCAATGAGCAGTTCTTC
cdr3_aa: CASSRLAGRSGEGFNEQFF

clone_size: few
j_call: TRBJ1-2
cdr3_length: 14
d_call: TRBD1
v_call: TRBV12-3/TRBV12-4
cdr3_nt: TGTGCCAGCAGTAAAGGGACAGGCTACTATGGCTACACCTTC
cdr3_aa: CASSKGTGYYGYTF

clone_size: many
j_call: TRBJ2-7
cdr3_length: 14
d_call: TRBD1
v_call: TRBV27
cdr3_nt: TGTGCCAGCAGTATGGGGGACAGAACCTACGAGCAGTACTTC
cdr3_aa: CASSMGDRTYEQYF

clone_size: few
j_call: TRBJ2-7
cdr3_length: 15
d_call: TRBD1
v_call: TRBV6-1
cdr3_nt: TGTGCCAGCAGGACGACCGGGACAGGGAACTACGAGCAGTACTTC
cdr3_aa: CASRTTGTGNYEQYF

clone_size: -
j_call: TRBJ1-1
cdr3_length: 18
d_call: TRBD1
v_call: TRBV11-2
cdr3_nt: TGTGCCAGCAGCTTCGCTCCACAGGGGAGGGCCCTCAACACTGAAGCTTTCTTT
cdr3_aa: CASSFAPQGRALNTEAFF

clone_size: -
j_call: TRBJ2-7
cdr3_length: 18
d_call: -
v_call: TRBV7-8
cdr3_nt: TGTGCCAGCAGCTTCCAGCGCACAGGGAGGACGACGCAATACGAGCAGTACTTC
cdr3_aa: CASSFQRTGRTTQYEQYF

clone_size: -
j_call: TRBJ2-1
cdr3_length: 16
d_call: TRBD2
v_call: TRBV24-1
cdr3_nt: TGTGCCACCAGTGATTTGAGGCGGGAGGCCAACAATGAGCAGTTCTTC
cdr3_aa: CATSDLRREANNEQFF

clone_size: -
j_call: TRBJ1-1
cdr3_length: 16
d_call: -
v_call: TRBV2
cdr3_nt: TGTGCCAGCAGCCCTTGGACAATCACTCGGAACACTGAAGCTTTCTTT
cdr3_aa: CASSPWTITRNTEAFF

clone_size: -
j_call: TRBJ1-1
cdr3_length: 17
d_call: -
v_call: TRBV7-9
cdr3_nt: TGTGCCAGCAGCTACAACAGGAGGGCGTGGGAAGGAACTGAAGCTTTCTTT
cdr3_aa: CASSYNRRAWEGTEAFF

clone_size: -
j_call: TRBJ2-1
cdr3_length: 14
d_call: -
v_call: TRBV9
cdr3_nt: TGTGCCAGCAGCGGGCCACTAGGAATAAGGGAGCAGTTCTTC
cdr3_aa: CASSGPLGIREQFF

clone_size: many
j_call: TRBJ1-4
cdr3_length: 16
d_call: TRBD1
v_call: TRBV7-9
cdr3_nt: TGTGCCAGCAGCTCCCGGGACAGGGGCGGTGGCGAAAAACTGTTTTTT
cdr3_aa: CASSSRDRGGGEKLFF

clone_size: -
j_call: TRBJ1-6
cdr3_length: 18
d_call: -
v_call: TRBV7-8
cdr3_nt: TGTGCCAGCAGCTCGGGACTCCAAAGGAGCTCCTATAATTCACCCCTCCACTTT
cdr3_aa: CASSSGLQRSSYNSPLHF

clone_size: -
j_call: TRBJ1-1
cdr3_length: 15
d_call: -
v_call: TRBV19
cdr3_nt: TGTGCCAGTAGTACGGGAACAGGGATTACTACTGAAGCTTTCTTT
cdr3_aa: CASSTGTGITTEAFF

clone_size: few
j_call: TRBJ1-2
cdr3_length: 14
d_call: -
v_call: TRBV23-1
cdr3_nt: TGCGCCAGCAGTCGACGGAGGAATAACTATGGCTACACCTTC
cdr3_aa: CASSRRRNNYGYTF

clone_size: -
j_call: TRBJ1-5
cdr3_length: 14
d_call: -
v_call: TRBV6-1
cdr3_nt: TGTGCCAGCAGTGTACAAATCTCCAATCAGCCCCAGCATTTT
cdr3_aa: CASSVQISNQPQHF

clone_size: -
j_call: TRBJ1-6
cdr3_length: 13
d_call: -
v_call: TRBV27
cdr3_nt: TGTGCCAGCAGTTTGCAGGGTAGCTCACCCCTCCACTTT
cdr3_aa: CASSLQGSSPLHF

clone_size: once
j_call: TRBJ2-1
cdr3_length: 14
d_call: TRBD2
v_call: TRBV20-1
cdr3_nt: TGCAGTGCTAGAGTTAGCGGGGGGTACAATGAGCAGTTCTTC
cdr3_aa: CSARVSGGYNEQFF

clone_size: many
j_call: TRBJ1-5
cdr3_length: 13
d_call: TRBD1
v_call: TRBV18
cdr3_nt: TGTGCCAGCAGTGGACAGGGCAATCAGCCCCAGCATTTT
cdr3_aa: CASSGQGNQPQHF

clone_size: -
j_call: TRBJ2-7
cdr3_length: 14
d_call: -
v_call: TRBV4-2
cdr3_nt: TGTGCCAGCAGCCAATCCGGGGCTTCCTACGAGCAGTACTTC
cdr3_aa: CASSQSGASYEQYF

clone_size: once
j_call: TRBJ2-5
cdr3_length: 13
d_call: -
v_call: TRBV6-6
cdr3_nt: TGTGCCAGCACCAAACTACGGTCGGAGACCCAGTACTTC
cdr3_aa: CASTKLRSETQYF

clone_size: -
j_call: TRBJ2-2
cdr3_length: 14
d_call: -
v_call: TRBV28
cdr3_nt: TGTGCCAGCAGGAAGAGGAGGGGGGCCGTGGAGCTGTTTTTT
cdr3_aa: CASRKRRGAVELFF

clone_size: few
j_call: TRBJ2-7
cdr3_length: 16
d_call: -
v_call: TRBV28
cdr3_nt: TGTGCCAGCAGTTACACCCCTGGGACGTCTTCCTACGAGCAGTACTTC
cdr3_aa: CASSYTPGTSSYEQYF

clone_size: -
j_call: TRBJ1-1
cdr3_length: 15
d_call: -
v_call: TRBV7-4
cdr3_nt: TGTGCCAGCAGCCTCAGGGAAAACGAAAACACTGAAGCTTTCTTT
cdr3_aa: CASSLRENENTEAFF

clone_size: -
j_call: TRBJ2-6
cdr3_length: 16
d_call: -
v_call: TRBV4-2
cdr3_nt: TGTGCCAGCAGCCAAGATTCAGCCTCTGGGGCCAACGTCCTGACTTTC
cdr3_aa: CASSQDSASGANVLTF

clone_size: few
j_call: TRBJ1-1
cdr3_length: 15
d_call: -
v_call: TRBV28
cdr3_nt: TGTGCCAGCAGTACCAGGAACAGGGCCGGCACTGAAGCTTTCTTT
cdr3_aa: CASSTRNRAGTEAFF

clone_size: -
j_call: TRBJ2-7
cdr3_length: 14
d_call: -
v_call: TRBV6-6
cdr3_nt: TGTGCCAGCAGTTACGGGGGAACTGAAAGGGAGCAGTACTTC
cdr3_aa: CASSYGGTEREQYF

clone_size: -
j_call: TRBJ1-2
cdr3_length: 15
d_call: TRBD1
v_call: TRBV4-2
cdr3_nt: TGTGCCAGCAGCTACGTACAGGGGACGACGTCTGGCTACACCTTC
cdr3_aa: CASSYVQGTTSGYTF

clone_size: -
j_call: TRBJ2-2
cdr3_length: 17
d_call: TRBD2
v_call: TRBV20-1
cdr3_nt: TGCAGTGCTAGGGGACTAGCGGGGACTCCTAACACCGGGGAGCTGTTTTTT
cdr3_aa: CSARGLAGTPNTGELFF

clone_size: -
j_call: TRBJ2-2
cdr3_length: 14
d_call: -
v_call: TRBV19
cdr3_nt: TGTGCCAGTAAGATTAGCGGGAACACCGGGGAGCTGTTTTTT
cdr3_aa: CASKISGNTGELFF

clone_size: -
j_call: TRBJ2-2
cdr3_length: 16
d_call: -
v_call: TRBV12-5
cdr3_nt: TGTGCTAGTGGCCCCTCCAGGGGAATGGAAACCGGGGAGCTGTTTTTT
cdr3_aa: CASGPSRGMETGELFF

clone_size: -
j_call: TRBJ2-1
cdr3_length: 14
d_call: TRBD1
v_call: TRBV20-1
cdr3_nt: TGCAGTGCTAGATCCGGGACAGGGTACGATGAGCAGTTCTTC
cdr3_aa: CSARSGTGYDEQFF

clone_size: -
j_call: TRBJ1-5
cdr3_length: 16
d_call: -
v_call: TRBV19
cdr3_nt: TGTGCCAGTAACAACTGGGGGGGCGCGAACTATGAGCCCCAGCATTTT
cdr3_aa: CASNNWGGANYEPQHF

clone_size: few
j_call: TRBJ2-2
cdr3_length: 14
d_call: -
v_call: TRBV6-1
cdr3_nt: TGTGCCAGCAGCAAAGCCCCTGGGCACGGGGAGCTGTTTTTT
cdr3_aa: CASSKAPGHGELFF

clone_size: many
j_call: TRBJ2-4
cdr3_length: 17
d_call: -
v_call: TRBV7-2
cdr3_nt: TGTGCCAGCAGCTTAGTGGGCAGGGGATCGGCCAAAAACATTCAGTACTTC
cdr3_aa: CASSLVGRGSAKNIQYF

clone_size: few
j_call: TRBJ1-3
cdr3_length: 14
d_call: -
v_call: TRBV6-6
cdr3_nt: TGTGCCAGCAGTTACTCGACAGCCGGAAACACCATATATTTT
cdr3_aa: CASSYSTAGNTIYF

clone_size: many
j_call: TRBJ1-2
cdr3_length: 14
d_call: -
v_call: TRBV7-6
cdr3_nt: TGTGCCAGCAGCTCCCCGGGAGGCCCAATGGGCTACACCTTC
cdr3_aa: CASSSPGGPMGYTF

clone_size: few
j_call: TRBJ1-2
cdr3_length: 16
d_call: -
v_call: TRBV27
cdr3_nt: TGTGCCAGCAGCCCCTCGACAGGACCTACTAACTATGGCTACACCTTC
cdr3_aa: CASSPSTGPTNYGYTF